The TCR beta chain under discussion was sequenced for a study of cytomegalovirus exposure and HLA in healthy donors. Primers included in the PCR were 60 Vbeta and 13 Jbeta primers. TCRdb's table, derived via immunoSEQ multiplex PCR, lists solely in-frame clones and lacks some. The table has around 93,000 clones, less than 80% seen once. The CDR3 totals 16 residues. Germline V gene sequence: CDR1 MNHNY, CDR2 SVGAGI (reference sequence). V lost 0 bases and J lost 1, with 13 bases in between. The source material was PBMCs. This chain links TRBV6-6 with TRBJ2-7; unclear D gene. The TCR comes from a boy under 18 in good health and CMV-seropositive. The CDR3: CASSYSKQMISYEQYF. Written as DNA, the CDR3 is TGTGCCAGCAGTTACTCGAAACAGATGATTTCCTACGAGCAGTACTTC.